The 18 T cell receptor beta chains in this list originate from one sample, sequenced in a study of blood T cell repertoires in COVID-19 (dated by TCRdb to 2019 to 2021). Libraries came from the immunoSEQ multiplex PCR assay. TCRdb carries this immuneACCESS record with in-frame sequences only. Its versions omit some clonotypes, under half of them owing to an unresolved V gene in the studies checked, with the rest unexplained. For this sample the table gives around 300,000 clones, of which about 86% were detected only once. The ten largest account for around 3% of the sample. The specimen was peripheral blood. The receptors originated from a man aged 30 to 45 with active or convalescent COVID-19.

The chain has TRBV18 and TRBJ1-5; D gene unclear. Germline V gene sequence: CDR1 KGHSH, CDR2 LQKENI. Trimming took 0 bases from V and 9 from J, leaving 12 bases between them. There are 14 residues in the CDR3. CDR3 region: CASSPPAGEGPQHF. As DNA, the CDR3 is TGTGCCAGCTCACCACCGGCCGGGGAGGGGCCCCAGCATTTT.

J is TRBJ1-2 and V is TRBV11-2; 9 bases fit TRBD1. This CDR3 has 15 residues. CDR1 and CDR2 (germline): SGHAT, FQNNGV. V trimming: 1 base; J trimming: 7 bases; junction bases outside the gene matches: 7. CDR3 DNA: TGTGCCAGCAGCTTAGTGGGGGACAGGGAACGTGGCTACACCTTC. It codes for CASSLVGDRERGYTF.

This clone was seen only once. Additional DNA sequences in this sample encode the identical CDR3. V gene TRBV7-2 combines with J gene TRBJ2-5, with a weak D call TRBD2 (6 bases). The CDR3 sequence is 14 residues long. V was shortened by 1 base and J by 5 bases, with 11 bases between the two germline ends. CDR1 SGHTA and CDR2 FQGNSA come from the germline V gene. The CDR3 protein is CASSLGGRGETQYF. The DNA of the CDR3 is TGTGCCAGCAGCTTAGGAGGGCGGGGTGAGACCCAGTACTTC.

The chain links TRBV18 to TRBJ1-4; 9 nucleotides align to TRBD1. The CDR3 covers 15 residues. Germline assignment: CDR1 KGHSH and CDR2 LQKENI. The J segment lost 8 bases and the V segment lost 3 bases, leaving 7 bases of the junction unmatched. The CDR3 nucleotides read TGTGCCAGCTCACCTCTACAGGGGGCAAGGGAAAAACTGTTTTTT. Its translation is CASSPLQGAREKLFF.

V gene TRBV4-1 combines with J gene TRBJ2-3; perhaps TRBD1 as D (6 bases). The CDR3 runs 15 residues. V was cut by 0 bases and J by 4 bases, with 11 bases left in between. In germline, CDR1 is MGHRA, CDR2 YSYEKL. DNA of the CDR3: TGCGCCAGCAGCCAAGAGGGACATACTTCAGATACGCAGTATTTT. It codes for CASSQEGHTSDTQYF.

V gene TRBV29-1 combines with J gene TRBJ1-2; D may be TRBD1 (6 bases). CDR3 size: 12 residues. V dropped 3 bases and J dropped 4 bases, with 9 bases sitting between them. The V gene's germline CDR1 is SQVTM and CDR2 ANQGSEA. In DNA form, the CDR3 reads TGCAGCGTTGAGCGGACAGCCTATGGCTACACCTTC. Translated: CSVERTAYGYTF.

The CDR3: CSASTGPLNTEAFF. CDR3 nucleotide sequence: TGCAGTGCTAGTACAGGGCCCTTGAACACTGAAGCTTTCTTT. V usage is TRBV20-1 and J usage is TRBJ1-1; TRBD1 might be the D (6 bases). The V gene's germline CDR1 is DFQATT and CDR2 SNEGSKA (reference sequence). With 3 bases removed from V and 0 bases from J, the gap between germline ends came to 11 bases. CDR3 length: 14 residues.

This clone came up a few times. The chain is built from TRBV18 and TRBJ1-4; 7 bases agree with TRBD1. Germline assignment: CDR1 KGHSH and CDR2 LQKENI. Trimming at V came to 3 bases and at J to 8 bases, leaving 6 bases not matched to a gene. The CDR3 is 14 amino acids. CDR3 region: CASSPDRELEKLFF. The CDR3, as DNA: TGTGCCAGCTCACCCGACAGGGAACTCGAAAAACTGTTTTTT.

CDR3: CASSPIRGRDTEAFF. The CDR3 region has the DNA TGTGCCAGCAGCCCAATCAGGGGGCGGGACACTGAAGCTTTCTTT. V usage is TRBV11-2 and J usage is TRBJ1-1, with 8 bases matching TRBD1. V lost 5 bases, J lost 3 bases, and 8 bases stayed unmatched. Looked up from germline, CDR1 is SGHAT and CDR2 is FQNNGV. The CDR3 contains 15 residues.

V usage is TRBV5-1 and J usage is TRBJ1-4; 9 positions match TRBD1. The CDR3 runs 15 residues. Losses at the gene ends were 4 bases for V and 5 bases for J; bases not matched to a gene: 6. CDR1 and CDR2 (germline): SGHRS, YFSETQ. The CDR3 DNA reads TGCGCCAGCAGCACCTCCGGGACAGGGAATGAAAAACTGTTTTTT. Amino acid sequence: CASSTSGTGNEKLFF.

This clone was observed once. The V call is TRBV10-3, the J call TRBJ1-2; D is uncertain. The CDR3 consists of 15 residues. The germline gives CDR1 ENHRY, CDR2 SYGVKD. V was pared by 2 bases and J by 2 bases, with 12 bases between. The DNA of the CDR3 is TGTGCCATCAGTGAGCTTCGCAGCGGAAACTATGGCTACACCTTC. It yields the protein CAISELRSGNYGYTF.

The CDR3 loop is CASSNIRGQGFSGNQPQHF. The CDR3 nucleotides read TGTGCCAGCAGCAATATTCGGGGACAGGGTTTTAGTGGCAATCAGCCCCAGCATTTT. The chain couples TRBV21-1 to TRBJ1-5; the tabulated D call, TRBD1, remains unverified against the DNA. TRBV21-1 has pseudogene status. This CDR3 is 19 amino acids long.

This chain uses TRBV7-9 with TRBJ1-3; 7 bases agree with TRBD1. From germline, CDR1 is SEHNR and CDR2 FQNEAQ (reference sequence). The V segment lost 1 base and the J segment 8 bases; nucleotides outside the gene matches: 2. CDR3 length equals 13 residues. In DNA form, the CDR3 reads TGTGCCAGCAGCTTAGGACAGGGAGACACCATATATTTT. Protein product: CASSLGQGDTIYF. The full variable domain, its missing parts supplied by reference TRBV7-9 and TRBJ1-3, is DTGVSQNPRHKITKRGQNVTFRCDPISEHNRLYWYRQTLGQGPEFLTYFQNEAQLEKSRLLSDRFSAERPKGSFSTLEIQRTEQGDSAMYLCASSLGQGDTIYFGEGSWLTVV.

This clone was seen only once. The CDR3 protein is CASSQDRQGMGNSPLHF. The CDR3 coding sequence is TGCGCCAGCAGCCAAGATAGACAGGGAATGGGGAATTCACCCCTCCACTTT. This rearrangement joins TRBV4-1 to TRBJ1-6, with 7 bases matching TRBD1. The CDR3 covers 17 residues. Germline V gives CDR1 MGHRA, CDR2 YSYEKL. V shed 0 bases, J shed 7 bases, and the junction held 9 bases outside the gene matches.

The V call is TRBV19, the J call TRBJ2-1; the match to TRBD1 covers 11 bases. Germline V gene sequence: CDR1 LNHDA, CDR2 SQIVND (reference sequence). CDR3 length: 16 amino acids. The J segment lost 4 bases and the V segment lost 3 bases, leaving 5 bases of the junction unmatched. The CDR3: CASSIARDRGYNEQFF. CDR3 coding DNA: TGTGCCAGTAGTATTGCCCGGGACAGGGGGTACAATGAGCAGTTCTTC.

The table lists this clone with a count of one. The chain employs TRBV6-5 and TRBJ2-3; TRBD2 is a possible D gene (6 bases). Germline V CDR1 and CDR2: MNHEY, SVGAGI. Trimming cost V 7 bases and J 4 bases, with 9 bases left between them. This CDR3 region has 12 residues. The CDR3 DNA is TGTGCCAGCACCCCGGGGGCAGATACGCAGTATTTT. It yields the protein CASTPGADTQYF.

V usage is TRBV19 and J usage is TRBJ2-3; 10 bases match TRBD2. Germline CDR1 is LNHDA and CDR2 is SQIVND (reference sequence). With V trimmed by 10 bases and J by 1 base, 8 bases remained unmatched. This CDR3 has 15 residues. CDR3 in amino acids: CATSMSGGGTDTQYF. Here the CDR3 DNA reads TGTGCCACTTCCATGAGCGGGGGGGGCACAGATACGCAGTATTTT.

This clone was recorded only once. The chain combines TRBV30 with TRBJ1-2, with D tentatively TRBD1 (6 bases). V was cut by 3 bases and J by 4 bases, with 21 bases left in between. This CDR3 comprises 16 residues. In germline, CDR1 is GTSNPN, CDR2 SVGIG (reference sequence). CDR3 region: CAWSLGGGGAGYGYTF. CDR3 coding DNA: TGTGCCTGGAGCCTAGGGGGAGGGGGAGCGGGCTATGGCTACACCTTC.